These 5 T cell receptor beta chains originate from one sample sequenced in a study of T cells expressing NK-cell markers (dated by TCRdb to about 2020). Libraries were built with 5' RACE. The sequencing machine was an Illumina HiSeq 2000. Reads reprocessed by TCRdb are summarized as one entry per CDR3 protein sequence, and DNA is absent. The sample table holds approximately 420,000 distinct CDR3 sequences. Approximately 12% of the sample is in the top ten clones. Sequencing used blood T cells: a sorted CD56 or NKG2C T cell subset, CD4+ or CD8+ T cells, or bulk PBMC T cells (not recorded which). These receptors were taken from a woman aged 50 to 60 in good health. Donor details come from another sample of the same person, matched by shared clones.

The chain employs TRBV6-5 and TRBJ2-1; the TCRdb D gene call, TRBD2, has no DNA to confirm it. There are 15 residues in the CDR3. Germline CDR1 and CDR2: MNHEY and SVGAGI. This CDR3 reads CASSYPGLADNEQFF.

J is TRBJ1-4 and V is TRBV20-1; no DNA is available, so the TRBD1 call from TCRdb remains unchecked. The CDR3 has 15 residues. Germline V lookup: CDR1 DFQATT, CDR2 SNEGSKA (reference sequence). CDR3: CSARDIGQSNEKLFF.

The V call is TRBV27, the J call TRBJ2-2; with no DNA, the TCRdb D assignment of TRBD1 cannot be verified. Germline lookup yields CDR1 MNHEY and CDR2 SMNVEV (reference sequence). This CDR3 is 13 amino acids long. This CDR3 reads CASRRAGGMELFF.

The chain is built from TRBV2 and TRBJ2-5. The CDR3 is 13 amino acids. CDR1 is SNHLY, CDR2 FYNNEI, per germline. The CDR3 here is CASSEALWETQYF. Looking up the rest from reference TRBV2 and TRBJ2-5 gives the full variable domain: EPEVTQTPSHQVTQMGQEVILRCVPISNHLYFYWYRQILGQKVEFLVSFYNNEISEKSEIFDDQFSVERPDGSNFTLKIRSTKLEDSAMYFCASSEALWETQYFGPGTRLLVL.

The chain has TRBV11-3 and TRBJ2-7; TCRdb picks TRBD1, but there is no DNA to check that call. The CDR3 length is 14 residues. CDR1 and CDR2 (germline): SGHNT, YENEEA. The CDR3 loop is CASSQGTGTYEQYF.